The 13 T cell receptor beta chains listed next were all sequenced from one sample in a study of cytomegalovirus exposure and HLA in healthy donors. PCR was performed using 60 Vbeta and 13 Jbeta primers. Assay: immunoSEQ multiplex PCR; the TCRdb copy retains only in-frame clones and omits some. Among over 100,000 clones, about three quarters were seen once, and the ten largest hold roughly 5%. Sequencing was carried out using PBMCs. The source is a man between 60 and 70 years old in good health and CMV-seropositive.

A note on this clone: The sample carries other DNA sequences with the same CDR3. The chain recombines TRBV6-6 with TRBJ1-2; the match to TRBD1 covers 8 bases. The CDR3 length is 13 residues. The V gene end was trimmed by 5 bases and the J gene end by 7 bases; junction bases not matched to a gene: 6. CDR1 and CDR2 (germline): MNHNY, SVGAGI (reference sequence). CDR3 DNA: TGTGCCAGCAGTCCAGGGGGCAGTGGTGGCTACACCTTC. It encodes CASSPGGSGGYTF.

This clone has more than one count but fewer than ten. CDR3 sequence reads: CASKEQATGSTEAFF. The CDR3 DNA reads TGTGCCAGTAAGGAACAGGCAACAGGTAGCACTGAAGCTTTCTTT. This chain uses TRBV19 with TRBJ1-1; D perhaps matches TRBD1 (5 bases). The CDR3 consists of 15 residues. V was trimmed by 7 bases and J by 4 bases, leaving 19 bases between them. Germline lookup yields CDR1 LNHDA and CDR2 SQIVND (reference sequence).

The chain employs TRBV6-1 and TRBJ1-1; 10 nucleotides line up with TRBD1. CDR3 length: 15 amino acids. J lost 9 bases, V lost 5 bases, and 12 bases had no gene match. Germline V gene lookup returns CDR1 MNHNS and CDR2 SASEGT. CDR3 bases: TGTGCCAGCAGTTTCCGGGACAGGGGAGCCGGTAAAGCTTTCTTT. Residues: CASSFRDRGAGKAFF.

The chain joins TRBV9 to TRBJ2-4, with 8 bases fitting TRBD1. The CDR3 length is 15 residues. The germline V gene has CDR1 SGDLS and CDR2 YYNGEE. After removal of 0 bases from V and 4 bases from J, the junction contained 3 bases not matched to a gene. This CDR3 is CASSVGDRGKNIQYF. DNA for the CDR3: TGTGCCAGCAGCGTAGGAGACAGGGGTAAAAACATTCAGTACTTC.

The V and J genes are TRBV19 and TRBJ2-1; weak D call: TRBD2 (6 bases). V lost 3 bases and J lost 6, with 12 bases in between. The CDR3 sequence is 14 residues long. Per germline, CDR1 LNHDA and CDR2 SQIVND (reference sequence). The CDR3 sequence: CASSMGQLANEQFF. The DNA for the CDR3 is TGTGCCAGTAGTATGGGGCAACTAGCCAATGAGCAGTTCTTC.

This chain uses TRBV7-9 with TRBJ1-1; D is unclear. Trimming cost V 1 base and J 0 bases, with 12 bases left between them. CDR3 length: 16 residues. Germline V lookup: CDR1 SEHNR, CDR2 FQNEAQ (reference sequence). The CDR3 loop reads CASSLGAGLMNTEAFF. In DNA form, the CDR3 reads TGTGCCAGCAGCTTAGGGGCCGGACTCATGAACACTGAAGCTTTCTTT. Complete variable domain (other parts from reference TRBV7-9 and TRBJ1-1): DTGVSQNPRHKITKRGQNVTFRCDPISEHNRLYWYRQTLGQGPEFLTYFQNEAQLEKSRLLSDRFSAERPKGSFSTLEIQRTEQGDSAMYLCASSLGAGLMNTEAFFGQGTRLTVV.

The sample holds a few counts of this clone. V and J are TRBV10-1 and TRBJ2-1; TRBD2 matches at 9 bases. J lost 7 bases, V lost 2 bases, and 6 bases had no gene match. The germline V gene encodes CDR1 WNHNN and CDR2 SYGVQD (reference sequence). The CDR3 runs 15 residues. This CDR3 is CASSEGGGGGNEQFF. The CDR3 DNA is TGCGCCAGCAGTGAGGGCGGCGGGGGGGGGAATGAGCAGTTCTTC.

The chain is built from TRBV7-2 and TRBJ2-7; D is perhaps TRBD2 (6 bases). CDR3 length equals 14 residues. Germline values: CDR1 SGHTA, CDR2 FQGNSA. Between the trimmed V and J ends, which lost 3 bases and 2 bases, there was a span of 11 bases. The CDR3 DNA sequence: TGTGCCAGCAGCTTGGTCGGGGGAACCTACGAGCAGTACTTC. It yields the protein CASSLVGGTYEQYF. The whole variable domain, remainder taken from reference TRBV7-2 and TRBJ2-7, is GAGVSQSPSNKVTEKGKDVELRCDPISGHTALYWYRQSLGQGLEFLIYFQGNSAPDKSGLPSDRFSAERTGGSVSTLTIQRTQQEDSAVYLCASSLVGGTYEQYFGPGTRLTVT.

V and J are TRBV2 and TRBJ2-7, with TRBD1 identical over 7 bases. V lost 2 bases, J lost 1 base, and 5 bases stayed unmatched. Germline loops: CDR1 SNHLY, CDR2 FYNNEI. The CDR3 consists of 15 residues. CDR3 protein: CASSEPPGQSYEQYF. CDR3 sequence (DNA): TGTGCCAGCAGTGAACCTCCGGGACAGTCCTACGAGCAGTACTTC.

The chain employs TRBV5-1 and TRBJ1-4; 7 nucleotides align to TRBD1. CDR1 and CDR2 from the germline V gene are SGHRS and YFSETQ. The V segment lost 4 bases and the J segment 4 bases; nucleotides outside the gene matches: 4. The CDR3 totals 14 residues. CDR3 region: CASSRGTDNEKLFF. The CDR3 DNA sequence: TGCGCCAGCAGCCGCGGGACAGATAATGAAAAACTGTTTTTT.

This rearrangement joins TRBV5-6 to TRBJ2-7; TRBD1 matches 8 bases. Germline V gives CDR1 SGHDT, CDR2 YYEEEE. Germline trimming cut 1 base from V and 4 bases from J; bases unmatched to any gene: 1. CDR3 length: 13 amino acids. The CDR3 sequence: CASSLTGGYEQYF. Here the CDR3 DNA reads TGTGCCAGCAGCTTGACAGGGGGGTACGAGCAGTACTTC.

This clone appeared a single time. The chain employs TRBV18 and TRBJ2-7; 10 nucleotides match TRBD2. Germline loops: CDR1 KGHSH, CDR2 LQKENI. V shed 3 bases and J 6 bases; nucleotides not matched to a gene: 8. The CDR3 is 15 residues long. CDR3 amino acids: CASSPSGGSSGEQYF. CDR3 nucleotide sequence: TGTGCCAGCTCACCTAGCGGGGGGTCCTCTGGCGAGCAGTACTTC. Full variable domain (outside the CDR3, taken from reference TRBV18 and TRBJ2-7): NAGVMQNPRHLVRRRGQEARLRCSPMKGHSHVYWYRQLPEEGLKFMVYLQKENIIDESGMPKERFSAEFPKEGPSILRIQQVVRGDSAAYFCASSPSGGSSGEQYFGPGTRLTVT.

This sequence joins TRBV15 and TRBJ2-5, with a possible D match to TRBD2 (6 bases). The V and J ends lost 6 bases and 1 base respectively, with 15 bases between them. CDR3 size: 15 residues. The germline V gene has CDR1 LNHNV and CDR2 YYDKDF (reference sequence). CDR3 region: CATRVGEVVQETQYF. The CDR3 DNA follows: TGTGCCACCAGAGTGGGGGAGGTAGTCCAAGAGACCCAGTACTTC.